The source of this TCR beta chain is a study of low-dose radiotherapy and immunotherapy resistance in tumors (dated by TCRdb to between 2021 and 2023). Regarding the research as a whole: In Cohort 1, each fraction delivered 0.5 Gy every 2 weeks, and the prescribed total PTV dose was 6.5 Gy. For Cohort 2, the dose was 1 Gy per fraction given every two weeks, adding up to 13 Gy in total across 26 weeks. Nivolumab was administered intravenously as a 240 mg flat dose every two weeks, and ipilimumab was administered intravenously at 1 mg/kg every six weeks. Intravenous cyclophosphamide at 200 mg/m2 was administered every two weeks, one day ahead of each radiation and immunotherapy administration. Starting on cycle 1 day 1, patients took 300 mg of aspirin by mouth once daily for four cycles. Randomization of trial participants into treatment groups was not performed. The translational analysis covered eight patients: three from the first dose cohort and the first five from the second dose cohort.

The time point label of this sample denotes: before trial treatment. Donors were enrolled in RACIN, a single-arm phase I dose-escalation trial in which nivolumab, ipilimumab, aspirin, low-dose cyclophosphamide and low-dose radiotherapy were combined. Eligible patients had advanced, TIL-negative solid tumors. From the germline V gene, CDR1 is MNHGY and CDR2 is SAAAGT. The CDR3 runs 14 amino acids, cysteine and phenylalanine included. Only the CDR3 region is kept as DNA, spanning 42 bases read in frame from base 1. The junction carries 11 bases between V and J, which are trimmed by 6 bases and 0 bases respectively. A word on this clonotype: Its antigen remains undetermined. This probably arose from a read error, given a far larger clone one base away.

The reads were generated on an Illumina HiSeq 2500. To make first-strand cDNA, Superscript III was used along with a set of TRAV- and TRBV-specific primers so that both the TCRalpha and TCRbeta chains were covered. TCRs were amplified for around 20 PCR cycles with Phusion, using a constant-region primer paired with the adapter attached to the V primers. The MessageAmp II aRNA Amplification Kit was used to amplify the isolated mRNA, with in vitro transcription run for 15 to 20 hours at 37 degrees C. mRNA for TCR sequencing was isolated with the Dynabeads mRNA DIRECT Purification Kit. Indexed Illumina adapters were added in a second Phusion PCR of around 27 cycles, and the PCR products were purified with AMPure XP beads. Under the source paper's analysis protocol: Using custom Perl scripts, TCR sequences encoding the same protein were pooled, out-of-frame sequences were removed, and the abundance of each clonotype was computed. The analysis excluded TCR sequences that were supported by just one read. The metrics used to describe the repertoires included Shannon entropy, Gini index, clonality, richness, and the frequency of TCRs shared between repertoires. In-frame beta chains were kept once TCRdb had trimmed the public reads at Q25 with fastp and called clones with MiXCR. Under each unique CDR3 protein, matching rows form one entry showing the most common genes and DNA. These V and J calls rely on TCRdb rather than the paper's analysis. Counted in this sample were roughly 76,000 distinct CDR3 sequences; approximately 17% of them appeared once. The top ten clonotypes cover around 6.1% of the sample.

This TCR derives from a male donor with prostate cancer. The material was PBMCs, obtained before treatment. This sequence uses TRBV6-8 and TRBJ1-1, with the D gene call left open. This receptor has the CDR3 CASRVHPMNTEAFF. The sequence in DNA is TGTGCCAGCAGGGTTCACCCAATGAACACTGAAGCTTTCTTT.